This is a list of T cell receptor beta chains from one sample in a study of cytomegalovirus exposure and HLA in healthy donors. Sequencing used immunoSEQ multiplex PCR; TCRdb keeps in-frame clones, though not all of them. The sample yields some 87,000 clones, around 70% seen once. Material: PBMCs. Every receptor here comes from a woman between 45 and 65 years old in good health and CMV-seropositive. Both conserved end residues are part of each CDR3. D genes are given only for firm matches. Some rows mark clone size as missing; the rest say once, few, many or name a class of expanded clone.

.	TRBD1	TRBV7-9	CSSSPRTGGIGTEAFF
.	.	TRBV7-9	CASSLKNSPKTDTQYF
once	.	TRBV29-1	CSVEKASSGNEQFF
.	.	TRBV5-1	CASSLAGRDPGGYTF
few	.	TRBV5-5	CASSLADDSSYEQYF
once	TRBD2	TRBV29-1	CSVQGGSWEGLNTGELFF
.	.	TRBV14	CASSQVGTQSYEQYF
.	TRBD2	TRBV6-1	CASSEFRSGGGRIYNEQFF
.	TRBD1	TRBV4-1	CASSQGQGRGYEQYF
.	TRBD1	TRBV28	CASSKLGGRDRGLLIVGYTF
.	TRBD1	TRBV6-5	CASSYLGQGVFVAFF
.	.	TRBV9	CASSVFTVQETQYF
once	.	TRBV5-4	CASSPGVLTFNYGYTF
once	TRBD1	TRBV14	CASSLPRRDRGYSNQPQHF
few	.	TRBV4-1	CASSQDSNRRAWNTEAFF
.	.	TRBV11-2	CASSLGRAGYQPQHF